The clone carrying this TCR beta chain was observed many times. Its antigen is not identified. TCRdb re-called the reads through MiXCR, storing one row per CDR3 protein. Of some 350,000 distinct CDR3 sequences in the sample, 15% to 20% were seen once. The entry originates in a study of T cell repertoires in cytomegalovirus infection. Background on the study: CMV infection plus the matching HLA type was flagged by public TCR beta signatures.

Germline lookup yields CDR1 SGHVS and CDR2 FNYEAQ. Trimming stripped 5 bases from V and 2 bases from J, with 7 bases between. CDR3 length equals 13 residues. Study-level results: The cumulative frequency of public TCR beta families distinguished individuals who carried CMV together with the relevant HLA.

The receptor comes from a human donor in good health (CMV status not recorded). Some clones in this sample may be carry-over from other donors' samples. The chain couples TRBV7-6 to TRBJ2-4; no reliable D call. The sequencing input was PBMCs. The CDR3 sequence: CASSVNPKNIQYF. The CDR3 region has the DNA TGTGCCAGCAGCGTTAACCCCAAAAACATTCAGTACTTC.